This T cell receptor beta chain was identified in a study of blood T cells in healthy people across ages. General study findings and limits: There were more naive CD4+ cells and higher diversity in long-lived donors than in aged donors. Roughly linear age-related decline in beta diversity appeared, significant by age about 40.

J lost 1 base, V lost 1 base, and 9 bases had no gene match. The CDR3 runs to 17 residues. Germline loops: CDR1 MGHRA, CDR2 YSYEKL. This clonotype was counted many times. No antigen is known for it. A second PCR of 7 to 11 cycles used a sample-barcoded 5' primer and a J-beta primer mix. Every sample gave at least 3 million paired-end reads containing CDR3. In TCRdb, the 5' RACE reads were re-called with MiXCR into one record per CDR3 protein. This table holds some 640,000 distinct CDR3 sequences, approximately 30% found once. The sample comprised blood. The V call is TRBV4-1, the J call TRBJ1-1; 7 bases fit TRBD1. This TCR derives from a woman aged 80 or over in good health. CDR3 coding DNA: TGCGCCAGCAGCCAAGGGGGTCAGGACAGGCGGAACACTGAAGCTTTCTTT. Amino acid sequence: CASSQGGQDRRNTEAFF.